This is a list of T cell receptor beta chains from one sample in a study of PD-1 blockade in classical Hodgkin lymphoma. Sequencing used immunoSEQ multiplex PCR; TCRdb keeps in-frame clones, though not all of them. The table includes about 35,000 clones, almost 70% detected once. The source material was peripheral blood mononuclear cells (PBMCs), sampled before the second cycle of nivolumab. These receptors were obtained from a human donor with classical Hodgkin lymphoma. The CDR3 runs from the conserved cysteine through the conserved F or W. The D gene is left open where the match is weak. Clone size is stated in some rows and not others, as once, few, many or a class when expanded.

d_call clone_size j_call v_call cdr3_nt cdr3_aa
NA NA TRBJ2-2 TRBV7-3 TGTGCCAGCAGCGTACTTGGGGTGGCCGGGGAGCTGTTTTTT CASSVLGVAGELFF
TRBD1 once TRBJ1-4 TRBV19 TGTGCCAGTAGGGACAGGGATGGGCGCGTTAATGAAAAACTGTTTTTT CASRDRDGRVNEKLFF
NA NA TRBJ2-6 TRBV7-3 TGTGCCAGCAGCTTAAATCTGGGGTCGGGGGCCAACGTCCTGACTTTC CASSLNLGSGANVLTF
TRBD1 once TRBJ1-2 TRBV6-1 TGTGCCAGCAGTGAACAGGGGGTTAGCTATGGCTACACCTTC CASSEQGVSYGYTF
NA NA TRBJ2-5 TRBV7-9 TGTGCCAGCAGTAGATACAAGGGGACACAAGAGACCCAGTACTTC CASSRYKGTQETQYF
NA NA TRBJ2-4 TRBV5-4 TGTGCCAGCAGCTGGCAGGGGATTCGGGCCAAAAACATTCAGTACTTC CASSWQGIRAKNIQYF
NA NA TRBJ2-2 TRBV9 TGTGCCAGCAGCGTAGTCGTAAGCGGGCAAACCGGGGAGCTGTTTTTT CASSVVVSGQTGELFF
NA NA TRBJ1-5 TRBV6-6 TGTGCCAGCAGTTACTCGGACAGCAGCAATCAGCCCCAGCATTTT CASSYSDSSNQPQHF
NA NA TRBJ2-1 TRBV4-3 TGCGCCAGCAGCCAAGGGGGAGGGGGTGGGGATGAGCAGTTCTTC CASSQGGGGGDEQFF
NA once TRBJ1-5 TRBV5-1 TGCGCCAGCAGCTTCGGGAGTGGCAATCAGCCCCAGCATTTT CASSFGSGNQPQHF
TRBD1 NA TRBJ2-7 TRBV10-3 TGTGCCATCACCGGGACAGTTTCGTCCAACGAGCAGTACTTC CAITGTVSSNEQYF
TRBD2 NA TRBJ2-1 TRBV4-2 TGTGCCAGCAGCCAGTCGCGGGGGGGCTACGATGAGCAGTTCTTC CASSQSRGGYDEQFF
NA NA TRBJ1-3 TRBV4-1 TGCGCCAGCAGCGAACAAGGGATAGCTGGAAACACCATATATTTT CASSEQGIAGNTIYF
TRBD1 NA TRBJ1-2 TRBV2 TGTGCCAGCAGTGTTGGGACAGTAGAAGGCTACACCTTC CASSVGTVEGYTF
NA NA TRBJ1-1 TRBV20-1 TGCAGTGCTACGGGGCCAACTGAAGCTTTCTTT CSATGPTEAFF
NA few TRBJ2-1 TRBV28 TGTGCCAGCAGTTTGAACAGATACAATGAGCAGTTCTTC CASSLNRYNEQFF
NA NA TRBJ1-2 TRBV6-1 TGTGCCAGCAGTGAATATGGCTACACCTTC CASSEYGYTF
NA NA TRBJ1-2 TRBV4-3 TGCGCCAGCAGCCAAGATCGGCGGGGAACTAACTATGGCTACACCTTC CASSQDRRGTNYGYTF
NA NA TRBJ2-2 TRBV6-1 TGTGCCAGCAGTGAATGGTGGGACACCGGGGAGCTGTTTTTT CASSEWWDTGELFF
NA NA TRBJ2-3 TRBV9 TGTGCCAGCAGCCCCCGCACTGGAATCAGCACAGATACGCAGTATTTT CASSPRTGISTDTQYF